This T cell receptor beta chain is drawn from a study of human T cells and chemical hapten exposure. Germline-derived CDR1 and CDR2 are DFQATT and SNEGSKA (reference sequence). The CDR3 spans 14 residues. V gave up 5 bases and J gave up 1 base, with 13 bases separating them. TCRdb itself ran the RACE reads through MiXCR, one entry per CDR3 protein. The table lists roughly 180,000 distinct CDR3 sequences, around 15% of them singletons. This clonotype was counted a few times. Stated time point: patch test 1, 2 weeks after DPC sensitization. The sample's treatment: therapeutic diphenylcyclopropenone sensitization with weekly scalp DPC. Each patch-test visit's blood sample preceded patch application.

This clonotype was obtained from a woman aged 25 to 39 with alopecia areata. Some clones in this sample may be carry-over from other donors' samples. This chain uses TRBV20-1 with TRBJ2-3; D may be TRBD1 (5 bases). This sample comprised whole blood, obtained in connection with sensitization to the hapten diphenylcyclopropenone (DPC). The CDR3 bases are TGCAGTGCTCGGACAACTGGGGGCACAGATACGCAGTATTTT. Amino acid sequence: CSARTTGGTDTQYF.